The clone carrying this T cell receptor beta chain has ten or more counts. These data come from a study of T cells in Graves' hyperthyroidism and ophthalmopathy. This blood was taken when hyperthyroidism was first diagnosed, before any ophthalmopathy symptoms existed. In germline, CDR1 is LGHDT, CDR2 YNNKEL (reference sequence). The V end was cut by 1 base, the J end by 2 bases, with 6 bases between. This CDR3 comprises 14 residues. Amplification yielded TCR beta CDR3 regions, with RNA transcripts as the source. The HTBI primer set drove a first-round RT-PCR of the TCR CDR3. TCRdb re-derived calls from the multiplex PCR reads in MiXCR, one entry per CDR3 protein. This sample yields 150,000 or so distinct CDR3 sequences, of which around 21% are seen a single time; roughly 71% belongs to the top ten.

The clonotype originates from a woman between 45 and 65 years old with Graves' hyperthyroidism that later progressed to Graves' ophthalmopathy. This sequence joins TRBV3-1 and TRBJ2-4; D is undetermined. The specimen was blood. In DNA, the CDR3 is TGTGCCAGCAGCCAAGGGACGACCAAAAACATTCAGTACTTC. This encodes CASSQGTTKNIQYF. The full variable domain, rest sourced from reference TRBV3-1 and TRBJ2-4, is DTAVSQTPKYLVTQMGNDKSIKCEQNLGHDTMYWYKQDSKKFLKIMFSYNNKELIINETVPNRFSPKSPDKAHLNLHINSLELGDSAVYFCASSQGTTKNIQYFGAGTRLSVL.